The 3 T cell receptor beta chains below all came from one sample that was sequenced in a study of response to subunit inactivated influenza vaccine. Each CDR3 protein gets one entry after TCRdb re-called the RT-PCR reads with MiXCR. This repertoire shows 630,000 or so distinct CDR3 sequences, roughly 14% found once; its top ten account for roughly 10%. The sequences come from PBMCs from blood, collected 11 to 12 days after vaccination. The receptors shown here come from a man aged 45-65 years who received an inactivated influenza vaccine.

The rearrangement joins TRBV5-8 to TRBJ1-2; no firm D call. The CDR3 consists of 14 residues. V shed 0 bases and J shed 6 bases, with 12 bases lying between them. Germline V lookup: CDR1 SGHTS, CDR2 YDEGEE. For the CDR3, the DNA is TGTGCCAGCAGCTTGGAACGGTCCGGGGATGGCTACACCTTC. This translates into CASSLERSGDGYTF.

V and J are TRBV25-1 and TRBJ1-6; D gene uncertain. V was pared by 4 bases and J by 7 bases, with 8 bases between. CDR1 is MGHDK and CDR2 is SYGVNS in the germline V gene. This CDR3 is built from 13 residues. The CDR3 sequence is CASSALGNSPLHF. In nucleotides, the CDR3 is TGTGCCAGCAGTGCCCTCGGGAATTCACCCCTCCACTTT.

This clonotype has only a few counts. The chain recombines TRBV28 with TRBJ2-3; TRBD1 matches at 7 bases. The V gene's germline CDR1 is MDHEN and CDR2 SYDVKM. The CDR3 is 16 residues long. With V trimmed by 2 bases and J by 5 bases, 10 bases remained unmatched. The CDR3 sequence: CASSLDHRGVKDTQYF. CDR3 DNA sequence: TGTGCCAGCAGTTTAGACCACAGGGGAGTCAAAGATACGCAGTATTTT.